Listed below are T cell receptor beta chains from one sample, sequenced in a study of T-cell memory formation after mild COVID-19. TCRdb called the 5' RACE reads again in MiXCR, with one record for every CDR3 protein. The data contain 450,000 or so distinct CDR3 sequences, around 25% of them singletons. The sequencing sample was made of PBMCs or a T cell subset sorted from them (not recorded which). Receptors originate from an adult woman who had mild COVID-19 (a few samples of this study predate the infection). Cell type and time point are not known. CDR3s include the opening cysteine and the closing phenylalanine or tryptophan. D genes are given only for firm matches. Clone size, where shown, is once, few, many, or a class for clones that have expanded.

j_gene	len	d_gene	abundance	v_gene	CDR3nt	CDR3aa
TRBJ2-7	14	NA	NA	TRBV7-8	TGTGCCAGCAGCTTAGTGGACTTATCCTACGAGCAGTACTTC	CASSLVDLSYEQYF
TRBJ2-7	16	NA	few	TRBV9	TGTGCCAGCAGCGAGTCGAAGGACCGAGGGGGAGTGGAGCAGTACTTC	CASSESKDRGGVEQYF
TRBJ2-3	17	TRBD2	NA	TRBV9	TGTGCCAGCAGCGTAGAGGGTAGCGGGGGATCCTCGGATACGCAGTATTTT	CASSVEGSGGSSDTQYF
TRBJ2-1	16	TRBD1	NA	TRBV7-3	TGTGCCAGCAGCCGTAATGGACAGGGCCTATACAATGAGCAGTTCTTC	CASSRNGQGLYNEQFF
TRBJ2-1	18	TRBD2	few	TRBV20-1	TGCAGTGCTAAACTAGCGGGGGGCCCTATGCCGACCTACAATGAGCAGTTCTTC	CSAKLAGGPMPTYNEQFF
TRBJ2-7	12	NA	few	TRBV12-3/TRBV12-4	TGTGCCAGCACTTACGGCACAGGGCGCTCGGACTTC	CASTYGTGRSDF
TRBJ2-1	15	TRBD2	few	TRBV24-1	TGTGCCACCAGTGTTACTAGCGGGGCTTACAATGAGCAGTTCTTC	CATSVTSGAYNEQFF
TRBJ2-1	14	NA	few	TRBV24-1	TGTGCCACCAGTGACGCAGGACGTCCCAATGAGCAGTTCTTC	CATSDAGRPNEQFF
TRBJ2-1	15	NA	few	TRBV18	TGTGCCAGCTCACCAGTAGGTGGGGATTACAATGAGCAGTTCTTC	CASSPVGGDYNEQFF
TRBJ2-7	15	NA	few	TRBV18	TGTGCCAGCTCCCCCTCTGAAGGACCTCCTGGGGAGCAGTACTTC	CASSPSEGPPGEQYF
TRBJ1-5	14	NA	NA	TRBV11-2	TGTGCCAGCAGCCACGGACAGTCCAATCAGCCCCAGCATTTT	CASSHGQSNQPQHF
TRBJ2-1	17	NA	few	TRBV9	TGTGCCAGCAGCGTAGAAGAAGTCGTAGCAAACCACAATGAGCAGTTCTTC	CASSVEEVVANHNEQFF
TRBJ2-1	16	NA	NA	TRBV7-2	NA	CASSSSGGRANNEQFF
TRBJ2-7	14	NA	NA	TRBV20-1	TGCAGTGCTCCTTTGGGTACAGGGACTTACGAGCAGTACTTC	CSAPLGTGTYEQYF
TRBJ1-1	14	NA	few	TRBV2	TGTGCCAGCAGTGACGGACAAATGCGGTTTGAGGCTTTCTTT	CASSDGQMRFEAFF
TRBJ1-3	15	NA	NA	TRBV7-9	TGTGCCAGCAGCTTATCGGGCCTCTCTGGAAACACCATATATTTT	CASSLSGLSGNTIYF
TRBJ2-7	13	TRBD2	NA	TRBV29-1	TGCAGCGTTCTAGTGGGGGGGAGATACGAGCAGTACTTC	CSVLVGGRYEQYF
TRBJ1-1	12	NA	NA	TRBV4-2	TGTGCCAGCAGCCTAAACGACAGGGAAGCTTTCTTT	CASSLNDREAFF
TRBJ2-1	14	NA	NA	TRBV5-1	TGCGCCAGCAGCTTACCCAGCAGACACAATGAGCAGTTCTTC	CASSLPSRHNEQFF
TRBJ1-1	15	TRBD1	few	TRBV5-1	TGCGCCAGCAGACGAGTTGAGGGGGCAGGTACTGAAGCTTTCTTT	CASRRVEGAGTEAFF
TRBJ2-3	14	NA	few	TRBV12-3/TRBV12-4	TGTGCCAGCAGTATCCTAGCGCCGGGAAATACGCAGTATTTT	CASSILAPGNTQYF
TRBJ2-3	13	NA	few	TRBV7-6	TGTGCCAGCACCAATAGCGGCCCAGATACGCAGTATTTT	CASTNSGPDTQYF
TRBJ2-1	15	NA	NA	TRBV2	TGTGCCAGCAGTGAGGACCCCGTGAAGGCCAATGAGCAGTTCTTC	CASSEDPVKANEQFF
TRBJ2-1	13	NA	few	TRBV7-2	TGTGCCAGCAGCTTTTGGCTGAACAATGAGCAGTTCTTC	CASSFWLNNEQFF
TRBJ2-1	14	NA	NA	TRBV5-1	TGCGCCAGCAGCTCGGGACTGCCTGGCTATGAGCAGTTCTTC	CASSSGLPGYEQFF
TRBJ2-2	16	NA	few	TRBV9	TGTGCCAGCACCGCCACGGAGGGGGTGAACACCGGGGAGCTGTTTTTT	CASTATEGVNTGELFF
TRBJ2-1	14	NA	NA	TRBV7-3	TGTGCCAGCAGCTGGAGCCCCATGGACAATGAGCAGTTCTTC	CASSWSPMDNEQFF
TRBJ1-2	13	NA	NA	TRBV7-2	TGTGCCAGCAGCCCCCAGTTAAACTATGGCTACACCTTC	CASSPQLNYGYTF
TRBJ2-5	16	NA	few	TRBV18	TGTGCCAGCTCAGCTGGGGGAAACAGGGCTCAAGAGACCCAGTACTTC	CASSAGGNRAQETQYF
TRBJ1-1	13	NA	once	TRBV5-1	TGCGCCAGCAGCGAATTCCAGGGAACTGAAGCTTTCTTT	CASSEFQGTEAFF
TRBJ1-2	13	NA	few	TRBV5-1	TGCGCCAGCACCTCGCGACCTAACTATGGCTACACCTTC	CASTSRPNYGYTF
TRBJ2-7	13	TRBD1	NA	TRBV20-1	TGCAGTGCGGAAACAGGGGCGCGTGGCGAGCAGTACTTC	CSAETGARGEQYF
TRBJ2-3	15	NA	NA	TRBV20-1	TGCAGTGCCCCTAAGATCGTGGCTAGCACAGATACGCAGTATTTT	CSAPKIVASTDTQYF
TRBJ1-4	15	TRBD1	few	TRBV5-1	TGCGCCAGCAGCTCTCTTGGGACAGGTTATGAAAAACTGTTTTTT	CASSSLGTGYEKLFF
TRBJ2-1	17	TRBD2	few	TRBV5-1	TGCGCCAGCAGCCATCCGTCGGCGGGGGGAGCCTACAATGAGCAGTTCTTC	CASSHPSAGGAYNEQFF
TRBJ2-1	16	TRBD1	few	TRBV19	TGTGCCAGTAGTCCCCGGGGACAGGGGTTCCACAATGAGCAGTTCTTC	CASSPRGQGFHNEQFF
TRBJ2-7	16	TRBD1	few	TRBV4-3	TGCGCCAGCAGCTATTCCGGGACAGGGGAAACCTACGAGCAGTACTTC	CASSYSGTGETYEQYF
TRBJ1-5	14	NA	few	TRBV20-1	TGCAGTGCTGGTACGGGGGATAGCAATCAGCCCCAGCATTTT	CSAGTGDSNQPQHF
TRBJ2-3	13	NA	NA	TRBV5-1	TGCGCCAGCAACAAAATAGGTACAGATACGCAGTATTTT	CASNKIGTDTQYF
TRBJ2-5	15	TRBD2	NA	TRBV6-2/TRBV6-3	TGTGCCAGCAGTACCACCGGGACTAGAAAAGAGACCCAGTACTTC	CASSTTGTRKETQYF
TRBJ2-2	15	NA	NA	TRBV5-1	TGCGCCAGCAGCCAGGACCCACCCTCATACGGGGAGCTGTTTTTT	CASSQDPPSYGELFF
TRBJ2-5	13	NA	NA	TRBV6-2/TRBV6-3	TGTGCCAGCAGGGGAGGAGTCGGAGAGACCCAGTACTTC	CASRGGVGETQYF
TRBJ1-6	14	NA	few	TRBV28	TGTGTAACATGGGCGGGCAACAGAGGTTCACCCCTCCACTTT	CVTWAGNRGSPLHF
TRBJ2-1	15	TRBD2	NA	TRBV3-1	TGTGCCAGCAGCCAAGAACTAGCGGGGGGTAATGAGCAGTTCTTC	CASSQELAGGNEQFF
TRBJ1-4	15	NA	NA	TRBV7-9	TGTGCCAGCAGCTCCAAGGGGAACACTAATGAAAAACTGTTTTTT	CASSSKGNTNEKLFF
TRBJ2-3	15	NA	NA	TRBV28	TGTGCCAGCAGTTTCCCCGGACAGATCACAGATACGCAGTATTTT	CASSFPGQITDTQYF
TRBJ2-2	13	NA	few	TRBV6-2/TRBV6-3	TGTGCCAGCAGTTACAGGGCCACCGGGGAGCTGTTTTTT	CASSYRATGELFF
TRBJ1-4	12	NA	NA	TRBV12-3/TRBV12-4	TGTGCCAGCAGTTTAACGTCACCCCTTCGATTTTTT	CASSLTSPLRFF